This TCR beta chain emerged from a study of blood T cell repertoires in COVID-19. Looking at the study overall: The study drew acute and convalescent COVID-19 samples from the United States, Italy and Spain. Sources were T cells, B-cell-depleted T cells, or PBMCs; the material itself was cDNA or gDNA.

Per the original data handling: Reference gene primer amplification in the assay estimated nucleated cell counts. Some clones are missing from TCRdb's copy, which holds only in-frame ones; the method was immunoSEQ multiplex PCR. V and J calls plus clone size are reproduced from that table; the DNA served to infer D and trimming. The data hold roughly 140,000 clones, with approximately 80% observed a single time. This clone was seen only once. CDR3 size: 11 residues. Germline V gives CDR1 PRHDT, CDR2 FYEKMQ (reference sequence). Trimming pared 6 bases from V and 6 bases from J, leaving 9 bases between.

This chain connects TRBV13 to TRBJ2-7, with no clear D. The clonotype comes from a man in his sixties with acute or convalescent COVID-19. Input material: peripheral blood. Written as DNA, the CDR3 is TGTGCCAGCAGTTCCTCCCTCGAGCAGTACTTC. Translating it yields CASSSSLEQYF.